This T cell receptor (beta chain) was recovered during a study of cytomegalovirus exposure and HLA in healthy donors. Trimming cost V 3 bases and J 5 bases; bases outside gene matches: 7. The CDR3 totals 15 residues. Looked up from germline, CDR1 is MNHEY and CDR2 is SMNVEV (reference sequence). This clone is a singleton in its sample. Vbeta (60) and Jbeta (13) primers were used in the PCR. Generated by immunoSEQ multiplex PCR, the TCRdb table keeps only in-frame clones and is missing some. The data show around 74,000 clones, around 78% seen once. The chain links TRBV27 to TRBJ2-3; 8 bases are shared with TRBD2. The source is a man aged 40-49 years in good health and CMV-seronegative. The source material was PBMCs. Here the CDR3 reads CASSLWRGAGDTQYF. The DNA for the CDR3 is TGTGCCAGCAGTTTGTGGCGGGGGGCCGGAGATACGCAGTATTTT.